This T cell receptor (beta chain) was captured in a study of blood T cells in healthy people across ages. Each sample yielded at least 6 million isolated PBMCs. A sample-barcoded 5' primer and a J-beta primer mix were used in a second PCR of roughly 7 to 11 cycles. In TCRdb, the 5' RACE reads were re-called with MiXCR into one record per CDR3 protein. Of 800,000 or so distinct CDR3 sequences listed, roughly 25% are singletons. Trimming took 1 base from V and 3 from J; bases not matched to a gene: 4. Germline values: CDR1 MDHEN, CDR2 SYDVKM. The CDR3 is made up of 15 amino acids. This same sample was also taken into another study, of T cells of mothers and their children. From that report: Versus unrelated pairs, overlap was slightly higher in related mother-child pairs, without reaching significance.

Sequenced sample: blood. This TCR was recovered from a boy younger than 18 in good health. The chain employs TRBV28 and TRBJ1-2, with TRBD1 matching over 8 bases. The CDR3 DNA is TGTGCCAGCAGTTTATTTCCAGGGGGCTACTATGGCTACACCTTC. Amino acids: CASSLFPGGYYGYTF.